This is a list of T cell receptor beta chains from one sample in a study of persistence of HIV-infected CD4 T cells. Their antigens are not known. Using immunoSEQ multiplex PCR, the repertoire was profiled, and TCRdb retains in-frame clones only, with some absent. This table has 6,000 to 8,500 clones, around three quarters appearing once. Material: CD4+ T cells sorted from PBMCs after approximately 20-hour stimulation, obtained from a patient who received antiretroviral therapy. The source of these receptors is an adult woman with HIV who was CMV-seropositive. CDR3s include the opening cysteine and the closing phenylalanine or tryptophan. The D gene is left open where the match is weak. The size field is filled for only some rows; it gives once, few, many or a size class.

TRBD1	few	TRBV28	TRBJ1-4	CASYRGLGEKLFF	TGTGCCAGCTACAGGGGCCTAGGGGAAAAACTGTTTTTT
-	-	TRBV28	TRBJ2-4	CASSSGSKNIQYF	TGTGCCAGCAGCTCAGGGTCCAAAAACATTCAGTACTTC
TRBD1	-	TRBV5-5	TRBJ1-5	CASSSSGVTGVQPQHF	TGTGCCAGCAGCTCCTCAGGGGTGACAGGGGTTCAGCCCCAGCATTTT
-	-	TRBV30	TRBJ1-2	CAFRWGRDGYTF	TGTGCCTTCCGGTGGGGGCGGGATGGCTACACCTTC
TRBD2	-	TRBV11-3	TRBJ2-2	CASSSTSGTSRTGELFF	TGTGCCAGCAGCTCGACTAGCGGGACTTCACGGACCGGGGAGCTGTTTTTT
TRBD1	-	TRBV3-1/TRBV3-2	TRBJ2-2	CASSVRGQGLYTGELFF	TGTGCCAGCTCCGTCAGGGGACAGGGACTATACACCGGGGAGCTGTTTTTT
-	-	TRBV4-3	TRBJ2-7	CASSRSTAAEQYF	TGCGCCAGCAGCCGGTCGACTGCTGCCGAGCAGTACTTC
-	few	TRBV6-5	TRBJ1-1	CASSQGRISNTEAFF	TGTGCCAGCAGTCAGGGACGGATTTCGAACACTGAAGCTTTCTTT
-	-	TRBV11-3	TRBJ2-1	CASSLGPRNEQFF	TGTGCCAGCAGCTTAGGCCCCCGTAATGAGCAGTTCTTC
TRBD1	-	TRBV5-5	TRBJ1-4	CASSLGGQGTNEKLFF	TGTGCCAGCAGCTTGGGTGGACAGGGCACTAATGAAAAACTGTTTTTT
TRBD2	-	TRBV28	TRBJ2-1	CASSRTGTSGSIYNEQFF	TGTGCCAGCAGTCGCACGGGGACTAGCGGGAGCATCTACAATGAGCAGTTCTTC
TRBD1	-	TRBV24-1	TRBJ2-7	CATRAGQGAPSDEQYF	TGTGCCACCAGGGCGGGACAGGGGGCGCCCTCTGACGAGCAGTACTTC
-	-	TRBV29-1	TRBJ1-4	CSVRTGEKLFF	TGCAGCGTGCGGACGGGTGAAAAACTGTTTTTT
-	-	TRBV3-1/TRBV3-2	TRBJ2-7	CASSLGGHTTYEQYF	TGTGCCAGCAGCCTCGGCGGACACACGACCTACGAGCAGTACTTC
-	-	TRBV10-1	TRBJ1-1	CASSEQGHTEAFF	TGCGCCAGCAGTGAGCAGGGGCACACTGAAGCTTTCTTT
TRBD1	-	TRBV5-1	TRBJ2-1	CASSLTGVSYNEQFF	TGCGCCAGCAGCTTAACAGGGGTCTCCTACAATGAGCAGTTCTTC
-	-	TRBV2	TRBJ2-7	CASKGESRYEQYF	TGTGCCAGCAAGGGGGAGTCCCGCTACGAGCAGTACTTC
-	-	TRBV7-2	TRBJ1-2	CASSPSRANYGYTF	TGTGCCAGCAGCCCCTCGAGAGCTAACTATGGCTACACCTTC
-	-	TRBV20-1	TRBJ1-1	CSASPWEAFF	TGCAGTGCTAGCCCATGGGAAGCTTTCTTT
-	-	TRBV24-1	TRBJ1-2	CATSRDGTNYGYTF	TGTGCCACCAGTCGGGACGGTACTAACTATGGCTACACCTTC
-	-	TRBV12-3/TRBV12-4	TRBJ2-6	CASSLAGANVLTF	TGTGCCAGCAGTTTAGCTGGGGCCAACGTCCTGACTTTC
-	-	TRBV2	TRBJ2-7	CASRLTGTSGEQYF	TGTGCCAGCAGGTTGACCGGGACCTCAGGGGAGCAGTACTTC
-	-	TRBV9	TRBJ2-5	CASSEDPGVGTQYF	TGTGCCAGCAGCGAGGACCCAGGCGTCGGGACCCAGTACTTC
-	once	TRBV4-1	TRBJ1-5	CASSQDWGTFFDSNQPQHF	TGCGCCAGCAGCCAAGATTGGGGTACATTCTTCGATAGCAATCAGCCCCAGCATTTT
-	-	TRBV27	TRBJ2-7	CASRLYPTYEQYF	TGTGCCAGCAGACTGTACCCGACCTACGAGCAGTACTTC
-	-	TRBV7-2	TRBJ1-6	CASSLQGSLSSPLHF	TGTGCCAGCAGCTTACAGGGTAGCCTTAGTTCACCCCTCCACTTT
TRBD2	-	TRBV6-6	TRBJ2-7	CASRLHTSGRVDEQYF	TGTGCCAGCAGACTCCATACTAGCGGGAGGGTGGACGAGCAGTACTTC
-	-	TRBV12-3/TRBV12-4	TRBJ1-4	CASSQREGEKLFF	TGTGCCAGCAGTCAGCGAGAGGGAGAAAAACTGTTTTTT
-	few	TRBV3-1/TRBV3-2	TRBJ1-1	CASSQGLGLEAFF	TGTGCCAGCAGCCAGGGCCTAGGGCTAGAAGCTTTCTTT
-	-	TRBV4-2	TRBJ2-3	CASSQGLYTDTQYF	TGTGCCAGCAGCCAAGGCCTATACACAGATACGCAGTATTTT
-	once	TRBV9	TRBJ1-4	CASSLGRTVSEKLFF	TGTGCCAGCAGCCTCGGGAGGACAGTTTCAGAAAAACTGTTTTTT
-	-	TRBV9	TRBJ1-2	CASSVGSNYGYTF	TGTGCCAGCAGCGTAGGGTCTAACTATGGCTACACCTTC
-	once	TRBV30	TRBJ1-6	CAWSQGQDSPLHF	TGTGCCTGGTCTCAGGGTCAAGATTCACCCCTCCACTTT
-	-	TRBV4-3	TRBJ1-2	CASSQDLGKAVFYGYTF	TGCGCCAGCAGCCAAGATTTAGGCAAGGCAGTTTTTTATGGCTACACCTTC
-	-	TRBV11-3	TRBJ2-3	CASSRGSDTQYF	TGTGCCAGCAGCCGAGGATCGGATACGCAGTATTTT
TRBD1	-	TRBV18	TRBJ2-7	CASSMGQTYEQYF	TGTGCCAGCTCAATGGGACAGACCTACGAGCAGTACTTC
-	-	TRBV7-6	TRBJ2-2	CASSTVTGELFF	TGTGCCAGCAGTACGGTGACCGGGGAGCTGTTTTTT
TRBD1	few	TRBV6-5	TRBJ1-6	CASSKQGYNSPLHF	TGTGCCAGCAGTAAACAGGGGTATAATTCACCCCTCCACTTT
-	once	TRBV6-5	TRBJ1-2	CASSYQAGAGYGYTF	TGTGCCAGCAGTTACCAGGCAGGGGCCGGCTATGGCTACACCTTC
-	-	TRBV10-3	TRBJ2-7	CASRTPSYEQYF	TGTGCCAGCCGGACACCCTCCTACGAGCAGTACTTC
-	-	TRBV4-3	TRBJ2-7	CASSQDRLAGYTYEQYF	TGCGCCAGCAGCCAAGATCGTCTAGCCGGATACACCTACGAGCAGTACTTC